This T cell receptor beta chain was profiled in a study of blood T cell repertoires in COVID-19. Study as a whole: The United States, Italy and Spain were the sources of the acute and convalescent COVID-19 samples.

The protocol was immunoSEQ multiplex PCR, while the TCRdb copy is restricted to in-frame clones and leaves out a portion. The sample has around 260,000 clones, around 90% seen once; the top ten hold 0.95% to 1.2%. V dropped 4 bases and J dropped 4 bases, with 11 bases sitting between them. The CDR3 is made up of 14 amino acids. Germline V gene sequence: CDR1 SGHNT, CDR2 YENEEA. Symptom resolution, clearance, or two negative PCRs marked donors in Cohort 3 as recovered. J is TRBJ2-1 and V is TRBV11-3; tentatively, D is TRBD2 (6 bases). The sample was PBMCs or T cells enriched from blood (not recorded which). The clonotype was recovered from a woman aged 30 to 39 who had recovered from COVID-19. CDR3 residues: CASSSGTGYNEQFF. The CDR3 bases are TGTGCCAGCAGCTCCGGGACTGGATACAATGAGCAGTTCTTC.